This T cell receptor beta chain was sequenced in a study of shared clonotypes between healthy human individuals. Study findings and constraints: For sorted subsets, rarefaction showed incomplete sequencing despite large depth.

In germline, CDR1 is SQVTM, CDR2 ANQGSEA. The CDR3 is 13 amino acids. The study drew its donors from healthy HIV-negative adults without recent acute infections or vaccinations. Genomic DNA (from each subset) was split evenly across several immunoSEQ plates. The table came from immunoSEQ multiplex PCR; TCRdb's copy has only in-frame clones and leaves some out. The sample lists approximately 700,000 clones, around 73% occurring once. This clone was seen more than once but under ten times. The antigen is not known. The chain carries TRBV29-1 and TRBJ2-2; unclear D gene. Sequencing was performed on memory CD4+ T cells sorted from blood. Subset noted: CD45RA-negative fraction. This receptor was identified in a woman aged 25 to 39 in good health. The CDR3 spells CSTPPTGTGELFF. CDR3 bases: TGCAGTACCCCCCCTACGGGCACCGGGGAGCTGTTTTTT.